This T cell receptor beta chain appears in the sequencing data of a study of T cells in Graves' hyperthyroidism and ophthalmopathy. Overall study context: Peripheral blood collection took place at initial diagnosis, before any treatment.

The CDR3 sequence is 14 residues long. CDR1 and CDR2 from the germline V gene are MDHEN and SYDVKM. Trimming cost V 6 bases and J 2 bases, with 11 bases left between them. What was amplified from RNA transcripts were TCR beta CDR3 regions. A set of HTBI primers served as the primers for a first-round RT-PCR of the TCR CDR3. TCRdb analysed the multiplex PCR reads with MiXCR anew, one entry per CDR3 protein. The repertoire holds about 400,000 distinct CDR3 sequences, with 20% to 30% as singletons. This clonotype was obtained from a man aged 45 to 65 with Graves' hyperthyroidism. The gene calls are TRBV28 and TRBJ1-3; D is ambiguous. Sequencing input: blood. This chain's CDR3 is CASSTQIPGNTIYF. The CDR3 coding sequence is TGTGCCAGCAGCACACAGATCCCTGGAAACACCATATATTTT. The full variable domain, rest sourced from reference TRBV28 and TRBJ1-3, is DVKVTQSSRYLVKRTGEKVFLECVQDMDHENMFWYRQDPGLGLRLIYFSYDVKMKEKGDIPEGYSVSREKKERFSLILESASTNQTSMYLCASSTQIPGNTIYFGEGSWLTVV.